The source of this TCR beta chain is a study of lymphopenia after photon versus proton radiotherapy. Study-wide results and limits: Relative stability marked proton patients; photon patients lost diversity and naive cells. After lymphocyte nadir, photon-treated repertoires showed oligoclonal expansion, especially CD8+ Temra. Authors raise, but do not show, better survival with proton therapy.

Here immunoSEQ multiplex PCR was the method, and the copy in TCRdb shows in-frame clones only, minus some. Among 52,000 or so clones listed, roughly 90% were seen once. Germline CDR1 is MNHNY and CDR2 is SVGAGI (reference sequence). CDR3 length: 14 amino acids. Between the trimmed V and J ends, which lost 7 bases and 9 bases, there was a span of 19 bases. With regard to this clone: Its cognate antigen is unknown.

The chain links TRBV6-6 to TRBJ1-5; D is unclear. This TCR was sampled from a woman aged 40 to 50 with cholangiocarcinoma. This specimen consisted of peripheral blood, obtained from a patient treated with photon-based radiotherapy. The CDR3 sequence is CASIARGVEGPQHF. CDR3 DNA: TGTGCCAGCATTGCCCGTGGGGTTGAGGGGCCCCAGCATTTT.